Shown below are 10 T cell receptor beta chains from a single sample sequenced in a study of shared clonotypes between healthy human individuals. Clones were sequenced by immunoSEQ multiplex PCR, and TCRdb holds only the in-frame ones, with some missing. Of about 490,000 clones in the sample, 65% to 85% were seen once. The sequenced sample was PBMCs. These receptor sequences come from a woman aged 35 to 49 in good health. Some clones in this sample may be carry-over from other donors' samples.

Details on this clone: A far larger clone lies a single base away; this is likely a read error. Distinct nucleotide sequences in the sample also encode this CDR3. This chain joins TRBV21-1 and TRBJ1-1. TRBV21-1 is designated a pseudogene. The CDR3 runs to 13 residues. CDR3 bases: TGTGCAAGCAGCAAAGTAATCAGGGAGGAGGCTTTCTTT. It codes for CASSKVIREEAFF.

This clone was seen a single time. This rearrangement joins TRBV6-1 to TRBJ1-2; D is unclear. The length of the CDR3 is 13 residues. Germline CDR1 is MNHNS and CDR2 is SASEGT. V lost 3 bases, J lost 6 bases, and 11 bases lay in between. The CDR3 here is CASSESWADGYTF. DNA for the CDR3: TGTGCCAGCAGTGAGAGTTGGGCAGATGGCTACACCTTC.

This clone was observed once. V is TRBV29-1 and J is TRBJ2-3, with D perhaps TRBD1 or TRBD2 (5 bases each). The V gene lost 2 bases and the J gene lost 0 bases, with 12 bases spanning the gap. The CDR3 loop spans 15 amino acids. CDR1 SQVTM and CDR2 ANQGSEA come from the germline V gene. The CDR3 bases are TGCAGCGTTGAATCGGGGCGGATTAGCACAGATACGCAGTATTTT. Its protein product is CSVESGRISTDTQYF.

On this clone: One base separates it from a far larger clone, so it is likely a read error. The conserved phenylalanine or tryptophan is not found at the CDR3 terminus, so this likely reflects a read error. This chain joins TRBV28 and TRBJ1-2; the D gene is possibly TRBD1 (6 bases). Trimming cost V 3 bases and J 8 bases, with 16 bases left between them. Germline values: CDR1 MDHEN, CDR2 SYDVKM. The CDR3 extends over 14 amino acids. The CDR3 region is CASSFYGGLDGYTS. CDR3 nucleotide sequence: TGTGCCAGCAGTTTTTATGGGGGGCTTGACGGCTACACCTCC.

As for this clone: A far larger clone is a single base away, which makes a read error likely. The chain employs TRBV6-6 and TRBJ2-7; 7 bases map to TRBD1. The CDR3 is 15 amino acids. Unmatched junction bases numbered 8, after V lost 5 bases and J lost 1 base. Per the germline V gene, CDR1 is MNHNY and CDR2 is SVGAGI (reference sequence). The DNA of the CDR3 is TGTGCCAGCAGTACCTACAGGGGTTGGTCCTACGAGCAGTACTTC. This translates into CASSTYRGWSYEQYF.

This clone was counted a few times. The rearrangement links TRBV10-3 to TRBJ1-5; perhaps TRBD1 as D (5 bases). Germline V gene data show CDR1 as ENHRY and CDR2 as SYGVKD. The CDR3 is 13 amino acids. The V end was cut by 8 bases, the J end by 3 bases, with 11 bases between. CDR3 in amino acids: CAIVGEANQPQHF. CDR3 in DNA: TGTGCCATCGTAGGGGAGGCCAATCAGCCCCAGCATTTT.

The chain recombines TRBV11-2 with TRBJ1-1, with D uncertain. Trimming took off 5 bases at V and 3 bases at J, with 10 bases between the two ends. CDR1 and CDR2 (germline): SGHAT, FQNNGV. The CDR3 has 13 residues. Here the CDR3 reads CASSPAGDTEAFF. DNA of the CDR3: TGTGCCAGCAGCCCCGCCGGGGACACTGAAGCTTTCTTT.

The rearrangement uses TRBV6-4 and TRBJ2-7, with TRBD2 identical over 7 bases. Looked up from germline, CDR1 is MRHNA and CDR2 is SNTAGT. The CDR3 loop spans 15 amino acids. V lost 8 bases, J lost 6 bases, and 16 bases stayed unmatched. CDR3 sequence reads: CASREGRECPPEQYF. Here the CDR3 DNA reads TGTGCCAGCCGCGAAGGGCGGGAGTGCCCGCCCGAGCAGTACTTC.

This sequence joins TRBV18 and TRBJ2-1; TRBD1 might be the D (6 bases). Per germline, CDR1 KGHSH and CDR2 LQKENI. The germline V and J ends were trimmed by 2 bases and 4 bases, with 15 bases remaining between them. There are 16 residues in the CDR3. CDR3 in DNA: TGTGCCAGCTCACCAGGGCCGGGACAAGCGTACAATGAGCAGTTCTTC. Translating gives CASSPGPGQAYNEQFF.

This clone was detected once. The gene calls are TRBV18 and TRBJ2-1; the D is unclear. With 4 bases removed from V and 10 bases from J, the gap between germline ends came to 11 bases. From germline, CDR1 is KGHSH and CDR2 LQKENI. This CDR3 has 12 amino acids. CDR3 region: CASSQAVREQFF. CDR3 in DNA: TGTGCCAGCTCACAAGCAGTCAGGGAGCAGTTCTTC.